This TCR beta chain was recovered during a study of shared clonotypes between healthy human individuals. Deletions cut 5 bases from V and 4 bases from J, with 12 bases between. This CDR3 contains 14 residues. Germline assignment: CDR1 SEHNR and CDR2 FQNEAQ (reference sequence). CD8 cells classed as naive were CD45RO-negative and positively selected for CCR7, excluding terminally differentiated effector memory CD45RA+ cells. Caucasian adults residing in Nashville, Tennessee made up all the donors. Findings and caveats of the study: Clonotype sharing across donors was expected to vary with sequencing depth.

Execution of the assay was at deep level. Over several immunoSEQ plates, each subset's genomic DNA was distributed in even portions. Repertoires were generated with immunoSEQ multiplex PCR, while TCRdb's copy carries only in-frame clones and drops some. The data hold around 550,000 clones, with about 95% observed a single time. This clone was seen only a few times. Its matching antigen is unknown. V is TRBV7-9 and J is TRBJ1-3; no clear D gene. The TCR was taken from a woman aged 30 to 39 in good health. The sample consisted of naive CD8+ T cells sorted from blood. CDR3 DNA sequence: TGTGCCAGCAGCCGCGGAGACGGAGGAAACACCATATATTTT. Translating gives CASSRGDGGNTIYF.